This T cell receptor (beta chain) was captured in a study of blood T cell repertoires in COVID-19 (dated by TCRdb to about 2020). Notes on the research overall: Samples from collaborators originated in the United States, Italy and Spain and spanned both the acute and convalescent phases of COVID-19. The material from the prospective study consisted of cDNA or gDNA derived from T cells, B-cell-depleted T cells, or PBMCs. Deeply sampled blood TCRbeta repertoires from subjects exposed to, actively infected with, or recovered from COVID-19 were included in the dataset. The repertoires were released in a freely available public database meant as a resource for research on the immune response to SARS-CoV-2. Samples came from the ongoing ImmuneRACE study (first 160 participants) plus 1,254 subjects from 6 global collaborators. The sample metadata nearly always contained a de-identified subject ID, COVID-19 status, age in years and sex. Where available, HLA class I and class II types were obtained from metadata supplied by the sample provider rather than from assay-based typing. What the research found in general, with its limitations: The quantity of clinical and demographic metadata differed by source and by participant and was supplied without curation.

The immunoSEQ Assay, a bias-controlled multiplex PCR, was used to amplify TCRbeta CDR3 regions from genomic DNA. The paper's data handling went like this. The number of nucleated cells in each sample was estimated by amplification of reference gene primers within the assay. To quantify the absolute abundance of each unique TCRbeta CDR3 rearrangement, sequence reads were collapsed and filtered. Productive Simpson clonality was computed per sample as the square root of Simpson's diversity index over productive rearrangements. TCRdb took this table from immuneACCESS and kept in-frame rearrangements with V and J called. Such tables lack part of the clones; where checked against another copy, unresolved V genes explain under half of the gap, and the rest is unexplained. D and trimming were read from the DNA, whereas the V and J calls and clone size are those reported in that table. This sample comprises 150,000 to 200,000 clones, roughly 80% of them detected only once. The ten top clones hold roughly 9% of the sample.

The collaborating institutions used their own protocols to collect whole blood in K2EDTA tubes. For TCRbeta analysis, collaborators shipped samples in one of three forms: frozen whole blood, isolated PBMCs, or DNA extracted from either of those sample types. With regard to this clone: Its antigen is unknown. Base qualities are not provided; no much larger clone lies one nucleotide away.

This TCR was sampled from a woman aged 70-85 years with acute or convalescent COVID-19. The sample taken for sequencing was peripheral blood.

CDR3 sequence: CASSPDSSGANVLTF. DNA sequence: TGTGCCAGCAGCCCCGACAGCTCTGGGGCCAACGTCCTGACTTTC. The rearranged chain carries TRBV11-1 and TRBJ2-6; the D gene is perhaps TRBD1, on 5 matching bases. V and J are truncated by 5 bases and 0 bases respectively, leaving an intervening sequence of 8 bases. Looking up the germline V gene (reference sequence) yields CDR1 SGHAT and CDR2 FQDESV. The cysteine opens and the phenylalanine closes a CDR3 of 15 amino acids. The only DNA kept is the CDR3, 45 bases in frame from the first base.